One T cell receptor beta chain is described in this entry. At least ten counts were recorded for this clonotype. Its antigen remains unidentified. Per-base quality was not reported, and no clone a single base away is much larger than it. The data were taken from a study of Graves' ophthalmopathy and Graves' hyperthyroidism (dated by TCRdb to between 2018 and 2020). Background on the whole study: Stable hyperthyroidism was defined as no progression to ophthalmopathy within 18 months of follow-up. Following sampling, methimazole starting at 30 mg daily was administered to hyperthyroidism patients, and high-dose intravenous methylprednisolone was administered to ophthalmopathy patients. The study used signatures of the TCR beta repertoire to tell Graves' ophthalmopathy apart from Graves' hyperthyroidism and to predict which patients would progress to ophthalmopathy. A discovery set of 95 to 100 patients (43 ophthalmopathy, about 55 stable hyperthyroidism) was enrolled to explore V-J signatures distinguishing ophthalmopathy from hyperthyroidism. For independent validation, a separate cohort was made up of about 18 hyperthyroidism patients plus 17 patients who later progressed from hyperthyroidism to ophthalmopathy. In over five hyperthyroidism patients, the T-cell repertoires found in thyroid tissue were compared with those found in blood. In total, approximately 130 blood samples were TCR-sequenced: 43 ophthalmopathy, some 75 hyperthyroidism and some 17 hyperthyroidism-to-ophthalmopathy patients. Summary of the overall study and its limitations: Sample size was not predetermined statistically, and investigators were not blinded to group allocation. Most of the expanded thyroid clonotypes with a frequency above 0.001 were also detected in blood, and it was suggested that the thyroid immune response may be reflected by blood repertoires. In validation, the model predicted ophthalmopathy progression with about 70% sensitivity and around 72% specificity; some 13 predicted patients were CT-confirmed with GO in a median of around 6 months. Ophthalmopathy was separated from stable hyperthyroidism by the 13-signature model with 87.88% sensitivity and just under 84% specificity in cross-validation and with 80%/75% in the test set.

Hyperthyroidism patients were newly diagnosed, were aged 18 to 65 years, and had a disease duration under 2 months. Patients were excluded if they had other autoimmune diseases, uncontrolled infections, pregnancy or lactation. Diagnosis relied on clinical symptoms, serum thyroxine, TRAb, thyroid ultrasound and orbital computed tomography. Trizol reagent was used to extract the total RNA, and its quality was then checked on an Agilent 2100 Bioanalyzer. For repertoire sequencing, TCR beta CDR3 regions were amplified from RNA transcripts. A first-round RT-PCR used HTBI primers with the Qiagen OneStep RT-PCR kit, followed by a second-round multiplex PCR, size selection and purification. Libraries were sequenced paired-end with 100 bp reads on an Illumina HiSeq2000. Regarding the original processing steps: SOAPnuke was used to process the reads, removing any read that contained adapters or uncalled bases, had a mean Phred below 15, or lacked an exact match to the constant primer or identifier. High-quality paired reads were merged with COPE v1.2.5. Each unique nucleotide sequence was treated as a clonotype, and MiTCR v1.1 was used to align the clonotypes to the IMGT TRB V, D and J references. The analysis was limited to V-J combinations with a frequency above 0.0001, which together covered 98% to 99.2% of repertoires. For each V-J combination, a TCR clonal expansion and chaos score was defined as F50 clonal expansion divided by the chaos observed in the TCRdist matrix. Features were reduced by Welch's t-statistics and random forest to more than 10 V-J combinations, which fed a naive Bayes classifier. Thyroid-blood repertoire similarity was quantified with the Morisita-Horn index. In-frame beta chains were kept once TCRdb had trimmed the public reads at Q25 with fastp and called clones with MiXCR. Here each entry gathers all rows of one CDR3 protein and keeps the most common genes and DNA. The V and J calls come from TCRdb's annotation, not from the publication. The sample has around 1,200,000 distinct CDR3 sequences on record, 36% of them singletons. The top ten clonotypes cover around 10% of the sample.

The sequence was obtained from an adult man with Graves' hyperthyroidism. Sequenced: peripheral blood or thyroid tissue (not recorded which).

DNA sequence: TGCAGTGCTATCCGGACAGGGGACGAGCAGTACTTC. Its protein product is CSAIRTGDEQYF. Rearrangement joined TRBV20-1 to TRBJ2-7, and 9 junctional nucleotides match TRBD1. V lost 4 bases and J lost 5 bases, and the count of bases not matched to a germline gene is 3. Its CDR3 holds 12 amino acids, cysteine through phenylalanine. The entry retains the CDR3 DNA only, 36 bases that are in frame from base 1. CDR1 and CDR2 are read off the germline V gene (reference sequence) as DFQATT and SNEGSKA.